This TCR beta chain was sequenced in a study of blood T cell repertoires in COVID-19. Study context: Spain, Italy and the United States supplied samples that represented acute and convalescent COVID-19.

Recruits, aged roughly 18 to 100 years, lived in roughly 22 US areas. Participants' own reports of clinical history determined their cohort assignment. The germline V and J ends were trimmed by 8 bases and 4 bases, with 17 bases remaining between them. CDR3 length equals 14 residues. Germline V gives CDR1 PRHDT, CDR2 FYEKMQ (reference sequence). In the original workflow: How many nucleated cells were present was estimated from reference gene primer amplification. TCRdb keeps only in-frame clones here, not all; method: immunoSEQ multiplex PCR. V, J and clone size derive from that table, while D and trimming were established from the DNA sequence. The sample consists of approximately 180,000 clones, around 80% of them appearing once.

The sample was PBMCs or T cells enriched from blood (not recorded which). This TCR was recovered from a woman in her forties or fifties who had recovered from COVID-19. This sequence joins TRBV13 and TRBJ2-5, with D possibly TRBD2 on 5 matching bases. This CDR3 is CASGDHRGGETQYF. CDR3 DNA: TGTGCCAGCGGAGACCATCGTGGAGGAGAGACCCAGTACTTC.